This T cell receptor beta chain was obtained from a study of blood T cell repertoires in COVID-19. Overall study: There were acute and convalescent COVID-19 samples, and they came from the United States, Italy and Spain. T cells, B-cell-depleted T cells, or PBMCs provided the cDNA or gDNA that served as material.

CDR1 is LGHNA, CDR2 YNFKEQ, per germline. The CDR3 extends over 16 amino acids. V lost 3 bases and J 0 bases, leaving 14 bases between the germline ends. As handled by the study authors: Reference gene primers were amplified, and this amplification served to estimate nucleated cell counts. TCRdb keeps only in-frame clones here, not all; method: immunoSEQ multiplex PCR. From that table come the V and J calls and clone size; the DNA was used to work out D and trimming. The table includes 25,000 to 35,000 clones, 85% detected once. The clonotype was recovered from a human donor in a cohort sampled during active COVID-19. Specimen: peripheral blood. The gene calls are TRBV4-2 and TRBJ1-1, with a tentative D call TRBD1 (6 bases). The CDR3 region is CASSQDSQGMNTEAFF. The CDR3 DNA reads TGTGCCAGCAGCCAGGACTCACAGGGAATGAACACTGAAGCTTTCTTT.